Listed below are T cell receptor beta chains from one sample, sequenced in a study of blood T cells in healthy people across ages. In TCRdb, the 5' RACE reads were re-called with MiXCR into one record per CDR3 protein. Of some 730,000 distinct CDR3 sequences in the sample, 22% were seen once. The sample comprised blood. Receptors were obtained from a man aged 70-80 years in good health. Each CDR3 is given with its conserved first and last residue.

>TRBV27
CASSFLADSSYEQYF
>TRBV30
CAWSVSRGTGELFF
>TRBV7-9
CASSKGVEENQPQHF
>TRBV7-3
CASSDHRGDETQYF
>TRBV5-1
CASSLDVGTSGYNEQFF
>TRBV7-8
CASSLRPLMRRNTEAFF
>TRBV7-2
CASSTTGGLSYEQYF
>TRBV20-1
CSASRKLNTEAFF
>TRBV15
CATSREGTGDSPLHF
>TRBV5-1
CASSLDRPNSPLHF
>TRBV29-1
CSVEVDTEAFF
>TRBV3-1
CASSLESGGGYTF
>TRBV2
CASSASGIEYTQYF
>TRBV7-6
CASSLMGADTQYF
>TRBV14
CASSQEGFLGGFGYTF
>TRBV5-1
CASSSGVRTSGTNEQFF
>TRBV29-1
CSVKTLPSAEAFF
>TRBV5-1
CASSQVGRGDGNEQFF
>TRBV28
CASRPTGGIYGYTF
>TRBV18
CASSEGQQETQYF
>TRBV6-1
CASSDPGLMNTEAFF
>TRBV5-6
CASSSLNWDEQFF
>TRBV12-3/TRBV12-4
CASTSTNSNQPQHF
>TRBV20-1
CSARAPRVERTDTQYF
>TRBV11-2
CASSLNPGQNTGGLFF
>TRBV9
CASSVGGAGTEAFF
>TRBV12-3/TRBV12-4
CASSPTGWDTQYF
>TRBV5-1
CASSPRTGRAFF
>TRBV7-2
CASSLWKGELFF
>TRBV5-5
CASSSGLAGGKADTQYF
>TRBV7-9
CASRSTGNEQYF
>TRBV27
CATLSWGDEQFF
>TRBV20-1
CSASRQGRNIQYF
>TRBV10-3
CDISVRGDEQFF
>TRBV20-1
CSADRTQETQYF
>TRBV7-2
CASSLQATSTDTQYF
>TRBV12-3/TRBV12-4
CASRLAASTDTQYF
>TRBV15
CATSRGPGTQYF
>TRBV9
CASSVKPTDTQYF
>TRBV7-9
CASSPRQGSFVSPLHF
>TRBV14
CASSPTSSYNEQFF
>TRBV6-5
CASSYILTSGYEQFF
>TRBV29-1
CSGQRSNTEAFF
>TRBV7-2
CASRWRQYGYTF
>TRBV3-1
CASSRSGRVDTEAFF
>TRBV11-3
CASSLATGHYNEQFF
>TRBV24-1
CATSEQGAGANVLTF
>TRBV20-1
CSAMSGTETGELFF
>TRBV21-1
CASSPRPRNSNYGYTF
>TRBV2
CASSDTISKTQYF
>TRBV29-1
CSVDPDGPTEQFF